The sequence of this T cell receptor beta chain was determined in a study of T cells in Graves' hyperthyroidism and ophthalmopathy. What was amplified from RNA transcripts were TCR beta CDR3 regions. First-round RT-PCR targeting the TCR CDR3 was performed with the HTBI primer set. From the multiplex PCR reads, TCRdb called clonotypes with MiXCR, one entry per CDR3 protein. Here the sample spans approximately 640,000 distinct CDR3 sequences, roughly 17% being singletons. This clonotype was observed many times. Sequencing was done on a sample of blood. The TCR was taken from a man aged 45-65 years with Graves' hyperthyroidism.

Here the CDR3 reads CASMDASGIPYEQYF. As DNA, the CDR3 is TGTGCCAGCATGGATGCTAGCGGTATCCCCTACGAGCAGTACTTC. The chain joins TRBV28 to TRBJ2-7; TRBD2 matches 7 bases. There are 15 residues in the CDR3. V shed 7 bases and J 2 bases; nucleotides not matched to a gene: 11. Germline-derived CDR1 and CDR2 are MDHEN and SYDVKM.